A selection of T cell receptor beta chains follows, all from one sample in a study of blood T cells in healthy people across ages. TCRdb reprocessed the 5' RACE reads via MiXCR and lists one record per CDR3 protein. The sample includes around 1,000,000 distinct CDR3 sequences, approximately 26% seen only once; the top ten take approximately 0.79%. This sample also appeared in a second study, on T cells of mothers and their children.

The source material was blood. The source is a girl aged 2 to 9 in good health. The CDR3 runs from the conserved cysteine through the conserved F or W. The order of the fields is J gene, clone size, D gene, V gene, CDR3 DNA, CDR3 protein. The D gene is left open where the match is weak. Size tells how often a clone was seen (once, few, many) or the class of an expanded clone, and some rows leave it out.

j_gene: TRBJ2-7
abundance: few
d_gene: -
v_gene: TRBV29-1
CDR3nt: TGCAGCGTTGAGACTCCTGGGGAGCAGTACTTC
CDR3aa: CSVETPGEQYF

j_gene: TRBJ1-1
abundance: -
d_gene: -
v_gene: TRBV12-3/TRBV12-4
CDR3nt: TGTGCCAGCAAACGGGGCAGCGACACTGAAGCTTTCTTT
CDR3aa: CASKRGSDTEAFF

j_gene: TRBJ2-5
abundance: -
d_gene: -
v_gene: TRBV20-1
CDR3nt: TGCAGTGCTAGTGACGGACTGTCCCAAGAGACCCAGTACTTC
CDR3aa: CSASDGLSQETQYF

j_gene: TRBJ2-1
abundance: few
d_gene: -
v_gene: TRBV6-6
CDR3nt: TGTGCCAGCAGCTCCCCATCTAGCAGATTTGGGTACAATGAGCAGTTCTTC
CDR3aa: CASSSPSSRFGYNEQFF

j_gene: TRBJ2-1
abundance: -
d_gene: -
v_gene: TRBV20-1
CDR3nt: TGCAGTGCTAGAGTGAGCGGCCCGACCTACAATGAGCAGTTCTTC
CDR3aa: CSARVSGPTYNEQFF

j_gene: TRBJ2-3
abundance: -
d_gene: -
v_gene: TRBV28
CDR3nt: -
CDR3aa: CASAPGGYGSGANVLTFGAPMQYF

j_gene: TRBJ2-7
abundance: -
d_gene: -
v_gene: TRBV7-9
CDR3nt: TGTGCCAGCAGCTTAAATTCGGTGGGGACTCGGACCCTATACGAGCAGTACTTC
CDR3aa: CASSLNSVGTRTLYEQYF

j_gene: TRBJ1-1
abundance: few
d_gene: -
v_gene: TRBV19
CDR3nt: TGTGCCAGTAGGCTTAGGGGTACGACTGAAGCTTTCTTT
CDR3aa: CASRLRGTTEAFF

j_gene: TRBJ2-1
abundance: -
d_gene: -
v_gene: TRBV6-6
CDR3nt: TGTGTCAGCAGTTACCTTCAGGGAGGAAATGAGCAGTTCTTC
CDR3aa: CVSSYLQGGNEQFF

j_gene: TRBJ2-4
abundance: -
d_gene: -
v_gene: TRBV5-6
CDR3nt: TGTGCCAGCAGCTTGGGCGGCCGAACCCCCGGGGACATTCAGTACTTC
CDR3aa: CASSLGGRTPGDIQYF

j_gene: TRBJ1-1
abundance: few
d_gene: -
v_gene: TRBV6-1
CDR3nt: TGTGCCAGCAGTGAATTCCCAGGGAGGACTGAAGCTTTCTTT
CDR3aa: CASSEFPGRTEAFF

j_gene: TRBJ2-1
abundance: few
d_gene: TRBD2
v_gene: TRBV12-3/TRBV12-4
CDR3nt: TGTGCCAGCAGTTTTGATAGCGGGAGCGTCGATGAGCAGTTCTTC
CDR3aa: CASSFDSGSVDEQFF

j_gene: TRBJ2-7
abundance: many
d_gene: -
v_gene: TRBV4-1
CDR3nt: TGCGCCAGCAGCCAAAACCAGGCTGGCGGGCAGTACTTC
CDR3aa: CASSQNQAGGQYF

j_gene: TRBJ1-2
abundance: -
d_gene: -
v_gene: TRBV20-1
CDR3nt: TGCAGTGCTAGAGAGGCAGGGTGGAACTATGGCTACACCTTC
CDR3aa: CSAREAGWNYGYTF

j_gene: TRBJ2-5
abundance: few
d_gene: TRBD1
v_gene: TRBV6-2/TRBV6-3
CDR3nt: TGTGCCAGCCCTAAAATGAACAGGTTTTTCCAGGGGGCAGAGACCCAGTACTTC
CDR3aa: CASPKMNRFFQGAETQYF

j_gene: TRBJ1-2
abundance: -
d_gene: TRBD1
v_gene: TRBV29-1
CDR3nt: TGCAGCGTTGATGGGACAGGGGGCTCGGTCTTTGGCTACACCTTC
CDR3aa: CSVDGTGGSVFGYTF

j_gene: TRBJ2-3
abundance: -
d_gene: -
v_gene: TRBV9
CDR3nt: TGTGCCAGCAGCCCCCCAAAGGGCACAGATACGCAGTATTTT
CDR3aa: CASSPPKGTDTQYF

j_gene: TRBJ2-7
abundance: few
d_gene: -
v_gene: TRBV29-1
CDR3nt: TGCAGCGTTTGGGGGCGCAACTACGAGCAGTACTTC
CDR3aa: CSVWGRNYEQYF

j_gene: TRBJ1-3
abundance: -
d_gene: -
v_gene: TRBV7-2
CDR3nt: TGTGCCAGCAGCCGCGACAGGAAGGGAAACACCATATATTTT
CDR3aa: CASSRDRKGNTIYF

j_gene: TRBJ1-4
abundance: many
d_gene: -
v_gene: TRBV7-9
CDR3nt: TGTGCCAGCAGCTCTGAAAAACTGTTTTTT
CDR3aa: CASSSEKLFF

j_gene: TRBJ2-4
abundance: few
d_gene: -
v_gene: TRBV20-1
CDR3nt: TGCAGTGCTAGTCTGGAAACAAACATTCAGTACTTC
CDR3aa: CSASLETNIQYF